This T cell receptor (beta chain) derives from a study of shared clonotypes between healthy human individuals (dated by TCRdb to 2018 to 2021). Concerning the study at large: Three men and a couple of women, aged 18 to 49 years, made up the cohort. For each donor, CD4 naive and CD4 memory were each run on three plates, CD8 naive on two plates, and CD8 memory on one plate. The study deeply sequenced blood TCR repertoires of several healthy adults to estimate repertoire size and the extent of clonotype sharing between individuals. To increase sequencing depth and limit assay-specific biases, TCR repertoire library preparation and sequencing were carried out by different laboratories using diverse techniques. Each donor's leukapheresis produced roughly between roughly 0.94 and 9.5 billion PBMCs.

The donors were healthy, HIV-negative adults with no recently reported acute infections or vaccinations. Only Caucasian adults living in Nashville, Tennessee, USA were represented among the donors. CD4+ T cells were enriched by magnetic negative selection, after which naive cells were positively selected on CD45RA and the negative fraction was taken as the memory subset. Blood was obtained by leukapheresis, after which PBMCs were separated by Ficoll-Histopaque density gradient centrifugation and cryopreserved in liquid nitrogen vapor phase. Analytical flow cytometry was used to check the purity and quantity of each magnetically sorted T cell population. From each sorted fraction, genomic DNA was isolated and quantified by UV absorbance on a Nanodrop 2000c. About this clone: Its antigen is still unknown. No qualities accompany the bases; no much larger clone lies one base away.

What the authors observed across the whole study: Compared with non-shared clonotypes, clonotypes shared by all four sorted-subset donors had higher generation probabilities. The genetic and exposure-history diversity represented was limited by the small number of donors. Based on pairwise subsampling, the degree of clonotype sharing among donors was expected to be affected by sequencing depth. Naive subsets generally had larger estimated clonotype richness than memory subsets did. When a handful of donors were compared, the shared fraction of clonotypes was around 5% for naive CD4, 3.5% to 4% for naive CD8, 2.3% for memory CD4, and 0.4% for memory CD8. Even with the large sequencing depth, rarefaction of the sorted-subset datasets indicated that sequencing was incomplete. Sampling was restricted to blood, and TCR repertoires in tissue are likely to differ from TCR repertoires in blood.

As encoded in the germline V gene (reference sequence), CDR1 is LNHNV while CDR2 is YYDKDF. The CDR3 has 15 amino acids, counting the end cysteine and phenylalanine. Only CDR3 DNA remains: 45 bases, in frame from the first base. From V the trimming removes 4 bases and from J it removes 8 bases, while the gene matches leave 9 bases of the junction unaccounted for. Using the deep immunoSEQ assay, TCR CDR3 regions were amplified from genomic DNA by multiplex PCR. Genomic DNA extracted from each cell subset was distributed evenly over all wells of several immunoSEQ 96-well plates, and each plate served as one replicate. For sorted subsets, about 220 ng of genomic DNA, equivalent to some 30,000 T cell genomes, went into each replicate PCR. Purified libraries were measured with a Qubit 3.0 fluorometer, size-checked on a Bioanalyzer 2100, and measured again with the KAPA Library Quantification kit. A separate single-read 150-cycle Illumina NextSeq 550 flow cell was used to sequence each immunoSEQ 96-well plate. Per the source publication's procedure: Because only junctional sequences without quality scores were contained in the immunoSEQ output, filtering matching that applied to full-length reads could not be performed. Sequences were annotated with PyIR, a Python wrapper for IgBLAST v1.9, using IMGT germline references to assign V/J genes and CDR3. Any read was removed if the V/J assignment was weak (E-value above 1e-6), the CDR3 was missing, or the read contained stop codons, out-of-frame junctions, or ambiguous translated residues. V3J clonotypes were defined as sequences sharing an identical inferred V gene, J gene, and CDR3 amino acid sequence. To compute the percentage overlap between repertoires, the number of shared unique clonotypes was divided by the size of the smaller repertoire. Three approaches were used to assess repertoire richness: RTK rarefaction, the Chao1 estimator, and Recon v2.1 estimates of unobserved clonotypes. For all TCRbeta clonotypes obtained by the gDNA method from a few donors, generation probabilities were computed with OLGA. TCRdb mirrors the immuneACCESS table, restricted to in-frame sequences. Some clones are absent from its copies; in checked studies, under half trace to an unresolved V gene, and the reason for the others is unknown. V and J calls and clone size are as listed in that table; D and trimming were resolved from the DNA. In this sample the table shows millions of clones, around 95% of which occur a single time. In total, the top ten clones hold 0.1% to 0.15% of the sample.

Sequencing was done on a sample of naive CD4+ T cells sorted from blood. The cell subset or site label, as the study defines it: CD45RA+ positively selected. The sequence links TRBV15 to TRBJ2-1; 9 junctional bases match TRBD2. The receptor was derived from a young man in good health. Here the CDR3 is given as CATSMGLAGSYEQFF. DNA sequence: TGTGCCACCAGCATGGGGCTAGCGGGAAGCTATGAGCAGTTCTTC. Where the CDR3 stops, the reference TRBV15 and TRBJ2-1 genes take over; the full variable domain is DAMVIQNPRYQVTQFGKPVTLSCSQTLNHNVMYWYQQKSSQAPKLLFHYYDKDFNNEADTPDNFQSRRPNTSFCFLDIRSPGLGDTAMYLCATSMGLAGSYEQFFGPGTRLTVL.